These 22 T cell receptor beta chains originate from one sample sequenced in a study of T cells in women clearing cervical HPV infection (dated by TCRdb to the late 2010s). The library was obtained by the immunoSEQ multiplex PCR assay. TCRdb's version of the immuneACCESS table is confined to in-frame rearrangements and falls short of the full clone set. An unresolved V gene accounts for under half of the shortfall where checked; the remainder is of unknown origin. This sample's table has entries for roughly 20,000 clones. 5% of the sample is held by the ten biggest clonotypes. Material: blood buffy coat. The receptors originated from a woman between 18 and 70 years old with a cervical HPV16 infection that either progressed to CIN3+ or cleared (not recorded which).

Comments on this clone: The read finishes 3 residues shy of the CDR3 end, and the germline J gene is used to complete it. This chain links TRBV30 with TRBJ1-5; possible D gene TRBD1, 5 bases. Germline-derived CDR1 and CDR2 are GTSNPN and SVGIG (reference sequence). V was clipped by 0 bases and J by 7 bases, with 10 bases between them. The CDR3 is 13 residues long. CDR3 DNA, as far as it was read: TGTGCCTGGAGTGTACGGGGGGACCAGCCC. Encoded protein: CAWSVRGDQP. The whole CDR3 sequence reads CAWSVRGDQPQHF.

About this clone: The read stops 3 residues short of the end of the CDR3; the missing end is completed from the germline J gene. The rearrangement links TRBV6-1 to TRBJ1-2, with 9 nucleotides matching TRBD1. The V segment lost 4 bases and the J segment 4 bases; nucleotides outside the gene matches: 4. The CDR3 has 14 residues. Germline V gene data show CDR1 as MNHNS and CDR2 as SASEGT. CDR3 loop: CASSGDRGSYGYTF. The DNA read from the CDR3 is TGTGCCAGCAGTGGAGACAGGGGGTCCTATGGC.

CDR3 DNA, as far as it was read: TGCGCCAGCAGCTTAGCGACAGGGGGCGCGGGAGGGACG. Protein: CASSLATGGAGGT. The entire CDR3 is CASSLATGGAGGTQYF. The V gene is TRBV5-1, the J gene TRBJ2-3; tentatively, D is TRBD1 (10 bases). The read halts 3 residues ahead of the CDR3 end, with the missing end drawn from the germline J gene. The CDR3 contains 16 residues. Germline V gives CDR1 SGHRS, CDR2 YFSETQ.

For this clone: Read coverage stops 3 residues before the CDR3 terminus; the germline J gene supplies the remainder. The rearrangement links TRBV20-1 to TRBJ2-2; weak D call: TRBD2 (6 bases). V was pared by 5 bases and J by 0 bases, with 13 bases between. Per the germline V gene, CDR1 is DFQATT and CDR2 is SNEGSKA (reference sequence). The CDR3 contains 15 residues. Incomplete CDR3 DNA: TGCAGTGCTCACACCCCGGGGGCGAACACCGGGGAG. It codes for CSAHTPGANTGE. The whole CDR3 sequence is CSAHTPGANTGELFF.

Concerning this clone: The read finishes 3 residues shy of the CDR3 end, and the germline J gene is used to complete it. The rearrangement uses TRBV7-3 and TRBJ1-2; TRBD1 matches 7 bases. Germline CDR1 and CDR2: SGHTA and FQGTGA. V gave up 5 bases and J gave up 5 bases; unmatched junction bases: 11. The CDR3 is made up of 15 amino acids. Partial CDR3 DNA: TGTGCCAGCAGCCCCCGATCCGGGACAGATTATGGC. It translates to CASSPRSGTDYG. The complete CDR3 sequence is CASSPRSGTDYGYTF. Full variable domain (missing parts from reference TRBV7-3 and TRBJ1-2): GAGVSQTPSNKVTEKGKYVELRCDPISGHTALYWYRQSLGQGPEFLIYFQGTGAADDSGLPNDRFFAVRPEGSVSTLKIQRTERGDSAVYLCASSPRSGTDYGYTFGSGTRLTVV.

With regard to this clone: With the read ending 3 residues before the CDR3 end, the germline J gene is used to fill in that end. The rearrangement joins TRBV2 to TRBJ1-5; D gene uncertain. The CDR3 extends over 14 amino acids. CDR1 is SNHLY and CDR2 is FYNNEI in the germline V gene. Trimming took 3 bases from V and 0 from J, leaving 6 bases between them. CDR3 DNA, as far as it was read: TGTGCCAGCAGTGACAGTCTTAGCAATCAGCCC. It specifies CASSDSLSNQP. The whole CDR3 sequence reads CASSDSLSNQPQHF.

On this clone itself: The CDR3 end falls 3 residues outside the read, so it is completed with the germline J gene. The chain recombines TRBV10-3 with TRBJ2-2, with D possibly matching TRBD2 (5 bases). Per the germline V gene, CDR1 is ENHRY and CDR2 is SYGVKD. The CDR3 totals 16 residues. The V gene lost 4 bases and the J gene lost 5 bases, with 17 bases spanning the gap. CDR3 bases read: TGTGCCATCAGTGGGCCTAGCATAAGGGAGACCGGGGAG. This sequence encodes CAISGPSIRETGE. The whole CDR3 protein is CAISGPSIRETGELFF.

A remark on this clone: The CDR3 is cut off 3 residues early in the read; its end comes from the germline J gene. This rearrangement joins TRBV29-1 to TRBJ2-1; D call uncertain. The V end lost 3 bases, the J end lost 7 bases, and 10 bases lay between the germline ends. Germline-derived CDR1 and CDR2 are SQVTM and ANQGSEA. The length of the CDR3 is 12 residues. The CDR3 sequence is CSVDIVSNEQFF. The DNA read from the CDR3 is TGCAGCGTTGATATCGTCTCGAATGAG.

About this clone: Read sequence stops 3 residues before the CDR3 end, and the germline J gene provides the missing end. V is TRBV18 and J is TRBJ2-3; TRBD1 agrees at 7 bases. Germline V gene lookup returns CDR1 KGHSH and CDR2 LQKENI. Trimming at V came to 9 bases and at J to 0 bases, leaving 9 bases not matched to a gene. The CDR3 length is 15 residues. The part of the CDR3 DNA that was read is TGTGCCAGTCGGGACAGCCTTTCTAGCACAGATACG. Encoded protein: CASRDSLSSTDT. The whole CDR3 is CASRDSLSSTDTQYF. Full variable domain (remainder filled in from reference TRBV18 and TRBJ2-3): NAGVMQNPRHLVRRRGQEARLRCSPMKGHSHVYWYRQLPEEGLKFMVYLQKENIIDESGMPKERFSAEFPKEGPSILRIQQVVRGDSAAYFCASRDSLSSTDTQYFGPGTRLTVL.

As for this clone: With the read ending 3 residues before the CDR3 end, the germline J gene is used to fill in that end. The chain couples TRBV7-7 to TRBJ1-2; tentative D call: TRBD1 (5 bases). Germline-derived CDR1 and CDR2 are SSHAT and FNYEAQ (reference sequence). The CDR3 loop spans 15 amino acids. The DNA read from the CDR3 is TGTGCCAGCAGCTTAGGACAGATGGGATACAATGAC. Its translation: CASSLGQMGYND. The whole CDR3 sequence is CASSLGQMGYNDYTF.

On this clone: The CDR3 is cut off 3 residues early in the read; its end comes from the germline J gene. The chain recombines TRBV19 with TRBJ1-1; unclear D gene. Between the trimmed V and J ends, which lost 4 bases and 4 bases, there was a span of 19 bases. Germline V lookup: CDR1 LNHDA, CDR2 SQIVND (reference sequence). This CDR3 contains 16 residues. The CDR3 spells CASSKLPNHAGTEAFF. The part of the CDR3 DNA that was read is TGTGCCAGTAGTAAACTCCCCAACCACGCAGGCACTGAA.

This clone is labeled medium-sized based on frequency. The CDR3 is cut off 3 residues early in the read; its end comes from the germline J gene. This rearrangement joins TRBV29-1 to TRBJ2-2; 10 positions match TRBD2. CDR1 SQVTM and CDR2 ANQGSEA come from the germline V gene. V gave up 5 bases and J gave up 1 base; unmatched junction bases: 7. This CDR3 is 16 amino acids long. The CDR3: CSVKSGGAGNTGELFF. The sequenced CDR3 bases are TGCAGCGTTAAAAGCGGGGGGGCAGGGAACACCGGGGAG.

The sequenced CDR3 bases are TGTGCCAGCAGTTTGGCCGGGACAGGGTATGGC. This codes for CASSLAGTGYG. The complete CDR3 reads CASSLAGTGYGYTF. The chain employs TRBV28 and TRBJ1-2; 9 nucleotides match TRBD1. The read is 3 residues too short to cover the CDR3 end, so that end is filled in from the germline J gene. This CDR3 is 14 amino acids long. The V segment lost 3 bases and the J segment 5 bases; nucleotides outside the gene matches: 4. Germline assignment: CDR1 MDHEN and CDR2 SYDVKM.

In regard to this clone: The read stops 3 residues short of the end of the CDR3; the missing end is completed from the germline J gene. This rearrangement joins TRBV7-3 to TRBJ2-1, with D maybe TRBD1 (5 bases). There are 15 residues in the CDR3. Trimming took off 2 bases at V and 2 bases at J, with 10 bases between the two ends. Germline V gene sequence: CDR1 SGHTA, CDR2 FQGTGA. CDR3 sequence reads: CASSLWPGTYNEQFF. CDR3 DNA (partial): TGTGCCAGCAGCTTATGGCCAGGGACCTACAATGAG.

Points on this clone: With the read ending 3 residues before the CDR3 end, the germline J gene is used to fill in that end. The chain employs TRBV20-1 and TRBJ2-2; 8 positions agree with TRBD2. The junction had 5 bases not matched to a gene; V was cut back by 5 bases and J by 6 bases. Per the germline V gene, CDR1 is DFQATT and CDR2 is SNEGSKA (reference sequence). This CDR3 region has 13 residues. Partial CDR3 DNA: TGCAGTGCTCGGCTAGCGGGTGCCGGGGAG. Translating it yields CSARLAGAGE. The whole CDR3 sequence reads CSARLAGAGELFF.

Comments on this clone: The DNA ends 3 residues before the CDR3 does, and the rest of the CDR3 is filled in from the germline J gene. The chain recombines TRBV10-3 with TRBJ1-1; a possible D gene is TRBD1 (6 bases). Trimming removed 3 bases from V and 4 bases from J, with 21 bases in between. CDR3 size: 17 residues. Germline V CDR1 and CDR2: ENHRY, SYGVKD. Incomplete CDR3 DNA: TGTGCCATCAGTGACCGGGCGGGGGGGCAGGTGGGCACTGAA. Amino acids: CAISDRAGGQVGTE. The whole CDR3 protein is CAISDRAGGQVGTEAFF.

On this clone itself: The CDR3 end is not reached by the read, which stops 3 residues before it; the germline J gene fills it in. The V call is TRBV7-8, the J call TRBJ2-1; D call uncertain. The CDR3 is 15 residues long. V shed 3 bases and J shed 8 bases, with 17 bases lying between them. Per germline, CDR1 SGHVS and CDR2 FQNEAQ. The sequenced CDR3 bases are TGTGCCAGCAGCTTTTCACAGCTTAGGCCCGATGAG. Protein: CASSFSQLRPDE. The full-length CDR3 reads as CASSFSQLRPDEQFF.

Concerning this clone: Read data end 3 residues before the CDR3 end; the end is taken from the germline J gene. The chain combines TRBV20-1 with TRBJ1-4; D is undetermined. The CDR3 runs 13 residues. V lost 5 bases, J lost 7 bases, and 14 bases lay in between. Germline CDR1 and CDR2: DFQATT and SNEGSKA (reference sequence). CDR3 bases read: TGCAGTGCTCGGTCTGGGTCTAGTGAAAAA. This sequence encodes CSARSGSSEK. The complete CDR3 protein is CSARSGSSEKLFF.

About this clone itself: Coverage ceases 3 residues before the CDR3 finishes, and the germline J gene fills in the end. The rearrangement links TRBV20-1 to TRBJ1-4; TRBD1 might be the D (5 bases). The CDR3 is made up of 13 amino acids. Germline V CDR1 and CDR2: DFQATT, SNEGSKA (reference sequence). V shed 0 bases and J shed 8 bases, with 10 bases lying between them. CDR3 sequence: CSAREDSHEKLFF. The DNA read from the CDR3 is TGCAGTGCTAGAGAAGACAGCCACGAAAAA.

A remark on this clone: The read is 3 residues too short to cover the CDR3 end, so that end is filled in from the germline J gene. V gene TRBV10-3 combines with J gene TRBJ1-6, with a tentative D call TRBD1 (5 bases). Germline CDR1 reads ENHRY; CDR2 reads SYGVKD. V was trimmed by 10 bases and J by 7 bases, leaving 17 bases between them. The CDR3 consists of 14 residues. This CDR3 reads CATQTGTANSPLHF. The sequenced part of the CDR3 DNA is TGTGCCACCCAGACCGGGACTGCCAATTCACCC.

Incomplete CDR3 DNA: TGTGCCAGCAGCCTAGAGGGGGCGCTCTGGGCCGGGGAG. It is translated as CASSLEGALWAGE. The CDR3 reads in full as CASSLEGALWAGELFF. The gene calls are TRBV7-8 and TRBJ2-2; 7 bases map to TRBD1. The observed sequence ends 3 residues before the CDR3 terminus, with the missing tail filled in from the germline J gene. The junction had 12 bases not matched to a gene; V was cut back by 5 bases and J by 6 bases. Germline-derived CDR1 and CDR2 are SGHVS and FQNEAQ. This CDR3 has 16 amino acids.

Remarks on this clone: The read ends 3 residues early relative to the CDR3; the germline J gene fills the gap. The V gene is TRBV20-1, the J gene TRBJ2-4, with TRBD1 as a possible D gene (5 bases). Trimming cost V 7 bases and J 0 bases, with 13 bases left between them. The CDR3 spans 14 residues. Germline loops: CDR1 DFQATT, CDR2 SNEGSKA (reference sequence). This chain's CDR3 is CSVASQGAKNIQYF. CDR3 DNA (partial): TGCAGTGTAGCCAGCCAGGGAGCCAAAAACATT.